The 10 T cell receptor beta chains below all came from one sample that was sequenced in a study of T cell responses to AZD1222 COVID-19 vaccine. TCRdb's copy holds only in-frame clones and misses some; the assay was immunoSEQ multiplex PCR. The repertoire holds about 97,000 clones, with 70% to 90% as singletons. This sample comprised peripheral blood, obtained on day 0 of AZD1222 vaccination. The receptor set was obtained from an adult in good health.

This chain connects TRBV18 to TRBJ2-7, with TRBD1 matching 8 bases. There are 14 residues in the CDR3. Per germline, CDR1 KGHSH and CDR2 LQKENI. V lost 3 bases to trimming and J lost 6 bases; unmatched junction nucleotides: 7. The CDR3 loop is CASSPGQGNREQYF. CDR3 DNA sequence: TGTGCCAGCTCACCTGGACAGGGAAATCGCGAGCAGTACTTC.

This clone showed up just a few times. The rearrangement uses TRBV7-9 and TRBJ1-4; no clear D. CDR3 size: 13 residues. Trimming removed 1 base at V and 7 bases at J, with 7 bases between. Germline V gene data show CDR1 as SEHNR and CDR2 as FQNEAQ (reference sequence). CDR3 protein: CASSLEDSEKLFF. The CDR3 DNA is TGTGCCAGCAGCTTAGAGGATTCTGAAAAACTGTTTTTT. The entire variable domain, with the rest obtained from reference TRBV7-9 and TRBJ1-4, is as follows: DTGVSQNPRHKITKRGQNVTFRCDPISEHNRLYWYRQTLGQGPEFLTYFQNEAQLEKSRLLSDRFSAERPKGSFSTLEIQRTEQGDSAMYLCASSLEDSEKLFFGSGTQLSVL.

V usage is TRBV18 and J usage is TRBJ1-4, with a tentative D call TRBD1 (6 bases). The CDR3 spans 16 residues. Germline V lookup: CDR1 KGHSH, CDR2 LQKENI. V lost 3 bases, J lost 1 base, and 12 bases lay in between. The CDR3 is CASSPGAGRTNEKLFF. In DNA, the CDR3 is TGTGCCAGCTCACCGGGGGCAGGGAGAACTAATGAAAAACTGTTTTTT. Complete variable domain (other parts from reference TRBV18 and TRBJ1-4): NAGVMQNPRHLVRRRGQEARLRCSPMKGHSHVYWYRQLPEEGLKFMVYLQKENIIDESGMPKERFSAEFPKEGPSILRIQQVVRGDSAAYFCASSPGAGRTNEKLFFGSGTQLSVL.

The V call is TRBV15, the J call TRBJ2-3, with D uncertain. CDR1 is LNHNV, CDR2 YYDKDF, per germline (reference sequence). Between the trimmed V and J ends, which lost 5 bases and 6 bases, there was a span of 9 bases. The CDR3 has 12 residues. In nucleotides, the CDR3 is TGTGCCACCAGCGAGGTGGGCGATACGCAGTATTTT. It yields the protein CATSEVGDTQYF.

The gene calls are TRBV6-6 and TRBJ2-5; perhaps TRBD1 as D (6 bases). The V and J ends lost 6 bases and 1 base respectively, with 12 bases between them. The CDR3 extends over 14 amino acids. Germline CDR1 and CDR2: MNHNY and SVGAGI (reference sequence). Here the CDR3 DNA reads TGTGCCAGCAGGTCCGGGACAACCCAAGAGACCCAGTACTTC. Protein: CASRSGTTQETQYF.

This rearrangement joins TRBV7-2 to TRBJ1-2, with D uncertain. Per the germline V gene, CDR1 is SGHTA and CDR2 is FQGNSA. The CDR3 is made up of 15 amino acids. The V end was cut by 4 bases, the J end by 4 bases, with 16 bases between. This CDR3 reads CASSSDLTPIYGYTF. CDR3 DNA sequence: TGTGCCAGCAGCTCAGATCTAACTCCAATCTATGGCTACACCTTC.

The genes are TRBV11-2 and TRBJ2-7; a weak D match, TRBD1 (6 bases). This CDR3 comprises 12 residues. Germline V gene sequence: CDR1 SGHAT, CDR2 FQNNGV. V gave up 6 bases and J gave up 3 bases, with 9 bases separating them. CDR3 region: CASREQGYEQYF. The CDR3 DNA reads as TGTGCCAGCAGAGAACAGGGCTACGAGCAGTACTTC. The entire variable domain, with the rest obtained from reference TRBV11-2 and TRBJ2-7, is as follows: EAGVAQSPRYKIIEKRQSVAFWCNPISGHATLYWYQQILGQGPKLLIQFQNNGVVDDSQLPKDRFSAERLKGVDSTLKIQPAKLEDSAVYLCASREQGYEQYFGPGTRLTVT.

The gene calls are TRBV19 and TRBJ1-1, with a possible D match to TRBD1 (5 bases). V was cut by 3 bases and J by 7 bases, with 12 bases left in between. CDR1 is LNHDA and CDR2 is SQIVND in the germline V gene (reference sequence). CDR3 length: 13 residues. The CDR3 DNA is TGTGCCAGTAGTATCCGAGGGGCCATTGAAGCTTTCTTT. Translated: CASSIRGAIEAFF.

The chain uses TRBV7-2 and TRBJ2-1; 11 bases are shared with TRBD2. V was pared by 5 bases and J by 16 bases, with 10 bases of the junction left unmatched. The CDR3 is 13 residues long. Germline CDR1 and CDR2: SGHTA and FQGNSA. The chain's CDR3 is CASSERLAGYGFF. CDR3 DNA sequence: TGTGCCAGCAGCGAGCGACTAGCGGGGTATGGATTCTTC.

This clone came up once. V gene TRBV24-1 combines with J gene TRBJ2-5; TRBD1 aligns across 8 bases. The V segment lost 4 bases and the J segment 4 bases; nucleotides outside the gene matches: 7. The CDR3 length is 15 residues. The germline V gene has CDR1 KGHDR and CDR2 SFDVKD. DNA for the CDR3: TGTGCCACCAGTGAAAACGGACAGGGAGGAGAGACCCAGTACTTC. As protein: CATSENGQGGETQYF.